The 27 T cell receptor beta chains in this list originate from one sample, sequenced in a study of blood T cell repertoires in COVID-19. TCRdb's copy holds only in-frame clones and misses some; the assay was immunoSEQ multiplex PCR. The data show 55,000 to 70,000 clones, around 87% seen once. The sequenced sample consisted of peripheral blood. The receptors come from a woman aged 18-29 years with acute or convalescent COVID-19.

The CDR3 nucleotides are TGTGCCAGCAGCTTAGTAGGGGGACAGGGGGTTGTTTTCTTT. Protein sequence: CASSLVGGQGVVFF. This chain uses TRBV7-9 with TRBJ1-1; 11 bases align to TRBD1. The CDR3 sequence is 14 residues long. With 1 base clipped from V and 13 bases from J, the junction kept 8 bases outside the gene matches. CDR1 is SEHNR, CDR2 FQNEAQ, per germline (reference sequence).

The chain links TRBV5-4 to TRBJ1-1; D remains ambiguous. The germline V and J ends were trimmed by 4 bases and 3 bases, with 10 bases remaining between them. The CDR3 has 13 residues. Per the germline V gene, CDR1 is SGHNT and CDR2 is YYREEE (reference sequence). CDR3 nucleotide sequence: TGTGCCAGCAGCCCCGGGAGAGACACTGAAGCTTTCTTT. Amino acid sequence: CASSPGRDTEAFF.

The V gene is TRBV4-3, the J gene TRBJ1-2, with unresolved D. This CDR3 spans 17 amino acids. The germline V gene has CDR1 LGHNA and CDR2 YSLEER. Between the trimmed V and J ends, which lost 0 bases and 8 bases, there was a span of 22 bases. DNA of the CDR3: TGCGCCAGCAGCCAAGACACGGGGTTGGCATCTGCGGGAGGCTACACCTTC. Translated, it gives CASSQDTGLASAGGYTF.

The CDR3 bases are TGTGCCAGCAGCGAGGGACAGATGAATCAGCCCCAGCATTTT. This translates into CASSEGQMNQPQHF. This sequence joins TRBV9 and TRBJ1-5; 7 bases map to TRBD1. This CDR3 has 14 amino acids. After removal of 3 bases from V and 4 bases from J, the junction contained 4 bases not matched to a gene. CDR1 SGDLS and CDR2 YYNGEE come from the germline V gene.

The chain couples TRBV7-9 to TRBJ2-5; the D gene is possibly TRBD2 (6 bases). V was trimmed by 9 bases and J by 5 bases, leaving 13 bases between them. The V gene's germline CDR1 is SEHNR and CDR2 FQNEAQ (reference sequence). This CDR3 spans 12 amino acids. The CDR3 bases are TGTGCCAGTGCGACTAGTATGGAGACCCAGTACTTC. This sequence encodes CASATSMETQYF.

The rearrangement uses TRBV5-1 and TRBJ1-1, with 8 positions matching TRBD1. Germline trimming cut 0 bases from V and 0 bases from J; bases unmatched to any gene: 4. Germline V gives CDR1 SGHRS, CDR2 YFSETQ. This CDR3 contains 16 residues. CDR3 in amino acids: CASSLDGTGMNTEAFF. DNA of the CDR3: TGCGCCAGCAGCTTGGACGGGACAGGCATGAACACTGAAGCTTTCTTT.

The V call is TRBV7-8, the J call TRBJ2-5; 10 positions agree with TRBD2. CDR1 and CDR2 (germline): SGHVS, FQNEAQ. V lost 5 bases, J lost 4 bases, and 7 bases stayed unmatched. The CDR3 covers 15 residues. The CDR3 DNA reads as TGTGCCAGCAGCCAAAAAGCGGGAGGGACAGAGACCCAGTACTTC. Translating gives CASSQKAGGTETQYF.

The CDR3 sequence is CSAIKGDTIYF. CDR3 DNA: TGCAGTGCTATTAAGGGGGACACCATATATTTT. This sequence joins TRBV20-1 and TRBJ1-3; tentatively, D is TRBD1 (6 bases). CDR3 size: 11 residues. The V end lost 4 bases, the J end lost 8 bases, and 9 bases lay between the germline ends. Germline loops: CDR1 DFQATT, CDR2 SNEGSKA (reference sequence).

The chain employs TRBV7-9 and TRBJ2-1, with TRBD2 matching over 9 bases. J gave up 2 bases and V 6 bases, and 8 bases lay outside the gene matches. The germline gives CDR1 SEHNR, CDR2 FQNEAQ (reference sequence). This CDR3 is built from 16 residues. The CDR3 DNA is TGTGCCAGCAGATCTACTAGCGGGCAAACCTACAATGAGCAGTTCTTC. This translates into CASRSTSGQTYNEQFF.

V gene TRBV27 combines with J gene TRBJ1-2; D possibly corresponds to TRBD1 (5 bases). The CDR3 contains 16 residues. Germline-derived CDR1 and CDR2 are MNHEY and SMNVEV (reference sequence). V lost 2 bases, J lost 0 bases, and 13 bases lay in between. CDR3 nucleotide sequence: TGTGCCAGCAGTTTAACAGGCCCTTTGACTAACTATGGCTACACCTTC. Translation: CASSLTGPLTNYGYTF.

The chain carries TRBV5-1 and TRBJ2-3; TRBD1 aligns across 8 bases. With V trimmed by 1 base and J by 4 bases, 5 bases remained unmatched. This CDR3 spans 15 amino acids. Germline V lookup: CDR1 SGHRS, CDR2 YFSETQ. The CDR3 bases are TGCGCCAGCAGCTTGCAGGGGGCGAGAGCAGATACGCAGTATTTT. This encodes CASSLQGARADTQYF.

The CDR3 is CASSALSEGGRFF. The CDR3 DNA reads as TGTGCCAGCAGCGCCCTTTCGGAGGGAGGTCGGTTCTTC. The chain couples TRBV5-5 to TRBJ2-1; tentative D call: TRBD2 (6 bases). CDR1 SGHKS and CDR2 YYEKEE come from the germline V gene (reference sequence). Trimming removed 4 bases from V and 15 bases from J, with 20 bases in between. This CDR3 contains 13 residues.

The CDR3 loop is CASSSRQGVSQETQYF. CDR3 in DNA: TGTGCCAGCAGTTCCCGACAAGGGGTCTCACAAGAGACCCAGTACTTC. The chain recombines TRBV28 with TRBJ2-5; D might be TRBD1 (5 bases). The V and J ends lost 4 bases and 2 bases respectively, with 17 bases between them. The CDR3 consists of 16 residues. The germline CDR1 and CDR2 sequences are MDHEN and SYDVKM. Filled out from reference TRBV28 and TRBJ2-5, the complete variable domain reads DVKVTQSSRYLVKRTGEKVFLECVQDMDHENMFWYRQDPGLGLRLIYFSYDVKMKEKGDIPEGYSVSREKKERFSLILESASTNQTSMYLCASSSRQGVSQETQYFGPGTRLLVL.

The rearrangement links TRBV27 to TRBJ2-1; D perhaps matches TRBD2 (5 bases). Germline CDR1 is MNHEY and CDR2 is SMNVEV (reference sequence). This CDR3 spans 14 amino acids. Trimming pared 8 bases from V and 8 bases from J, leaving 19 bases between. The CDR3 DNA reads as TGTGCCAGCTCCCCGCAGACAAGCGGCGATGAGCAGTTCTTC. Translation: CASSPQTSGDEQFF.

The J gene is TRBJ1-6, the V gene TRBV2; a weak D match, TRBD1 (6 bases). Per germline, CDR1 SNHLY and CDR2 FYNNEI. V gave up 4 bases and J gave up 7 bases, with 14 bases separating them. The CDR3 loop spans 15 amino acids. DNA for the CDR3: TGTGCCAGCAGTGGGATAAGGGGACACAATTCACCCCTCCACTTT. It yields the protein CASSGIRGHNSPLHF.

This chain links TRBV7-2 with TRBJ2-5, with D maybe TRBD2 (6 bases). V lost 1 base and J lost 2, with 8 bases in between. Germline assignment: CDR1 SGHTA and CDR2 FQGNSA. CDR3 length equals 14 residues. The CDR3 nucleotides read TGTGCCAGCAGCTTAGGTCGGGGGCAAGAGACCCAGTACTTC. Translated: CASSLGRGQETQYF.

The rearrangement links TRBV3-1 (or the pseudogene TRBV3-2) to TRBJ2-3; tentatively, D is TRBD1 (5 bases). The CDR3 runs to 12 residues. The V and J ends lost 4 bases and 7 bases respectively, with 9 bases between them. The V gene's germline CDR1 is LGHDT and CDR2 YNNKEL (reference sequence). The CDR3 DNA reads TGTGCCAGCAGCCCCGCAGGGCATACGCAGTATTTT. Protein sequence: CASSPAGHTQYF.

CDR3 sequence: CASSIWAGSNQPQHF. In nucleotides, the CDR3 is TGTGCCAGTAGTATTTGGGCAGGGAGCAATCAGCCCCAGCATTTT. The chain is built from TRBV19 and TRBJ1-5, with D perhaps matching TRBD1 (5 bases). Germline V gives CDR1 LNHDA, CDR2 SQIVND (reference sequence). The CDR3 consists of 15 residues. V dropped 3 bases and J dropped 1 base, with 10 bases sitting between them.

The chain is built from TRBV4-1 and TRBJ1-3, with 8 nucleotides matching TRBD1. CDR1 MGHRA and CDR2 YSYEKL come from the germline V gene. V trimming: 3 bases; J trimming: 4 bases; junction bases outside the gene matches: 2. The CDR3 is made up of 14 amino acids. The CDR3 sequence: CASSQTGAGNTIYF. CDR3 DNA: TGCGCCAGCAGCCAGACAGGGGCCGGAAACACCATATATTTT.

The chain joins TRBV18 to TRBJ2-6, with TRBD1 as a possible D gene (6 bases). V was pared by 4 bases and J by 2 bases, with 9 bases between. CDR3 length: 15 residues. The germline gives CDR1 KGHSH, CDR2 LQKENI. The chain's CDR3 is CASSQRQAGANVLTF. The DNA of the CDR3 is TGTGCCAGCTCACAGAGACAGGCTGGGGCCAACGTCCTGACTTTC.

In its sample, this clone was seen a few times. The chain employs TRBV11-2 and TRBJ2-1; tentatively, D is TRBD2 (6 bases). In germline, CDR1 is SGHAT, CDR2 FQNNGV. Trimming removed 5 bases from V and 9 bases from J, with 11 bases in between. The CDR3 totals 12 residues. The CDR3 region is CASSKRDFEQFF. In nucleotides, the CDR3 is TGTGCCAGCAGCAAAAGGGACTTTGAGCAGTTCTTC.

The genes are TRBV7-9 and TRBJ1-1, with D possibly TRBD1 on 5 matching bases. The germline gives CDR1 SEHNR, CDR2 FQNEAQ (reference sequence). This CDR3 is 16 amino acids long. Trimming removed 1 base from V and 0 bases from J, with 12 bases in between. The CDR3 nucleotides are TGTGCCAGCAGCTTAGGATCAGGGAGGGTGAACACTGAAGCTTTCTTT. The encoded protein is CASSLGSGRVNTEAFF. The whole variable domain, remainder taken from reference TRBV7-9 and TRBJ1-1, is DTGVSQNPRHKITKRGQNVTFRCDPISEHNRLYWYRQTLGQGPEFLTYFQNEAQLEKSRLLSDRFSAERPKGSFSTLEIQRTEQGDSAMYLCASSLGSGRVNTEAFFGQGTRLTVV.

The rearrangement joins TRBV28 to TRBJ1-3, with 7 bases that match TRBD1. The CDR3 is 15 residues long. Germline V gene lookup returns CDR1 MDHEN and CDR2 SYDVKM. With 6 bases clipped from V and 2 bases from J, the junction kept 7 bases outside the gene matches. The DNA for the CDR3 is TGTGCCAGCAGCCTCCGGACAGGCCCTGGAAACACCATATATTTT. Its protein is CASSLRTGPGNTIYF.

V gene TRBV2 combines with J gene TRBJ1-1, with 9 bases identical to TRBD1. This CDR3 region has 15 residues. The V and J ends lost 8 bases and 6 bases, in that order; junction bases with no gene match: 13. CDR1 is SNHLY, CDR2 FYNNEI, per germline. The CDR3 loop is CASGYTGGKVSEAFF. For the CDR3, the DNA is TGTGCCAGCGGATATACAGGGGGCAAGGTATCTGAAGCTTTCTTT.

The CDR3 sequence: CASSLTYYNEQFF. CDR3 nucleotides: TGTGCCAGCAGTTTAACATACTACAATGAGCAGTTCTTC. The chain recombines TRBV12-3 or TRBV12-4 with TRBJ2-1, with D uncertain. This CDR3 spans 13 amino acids. With 2 bases removed from V and 3 bases from J, the gap between germline ends came to 5 bases.

The rearrangement links TRBV7-9 to TRBJ2-1, with 11 bases identical to TRBD2. Germline CDR1 reads SEHNR; CDR2 reads FQNEAQ (reference sequence). V lost 5 bases and J lost 7; bases outside the gene matches: 10. This CDR3 has 16 residues. Here the CDR3 reads CASSQGTSGRRNEQFF. CDR3 sequence (DNA): TGTGCCAGCAGCCAGGGCACTAGCGGGAGAAGGAATGAGCAGTTCTTC.

This clone was detected only a few times. The chain has TRBV12-3 or TRBV12-4 and TRBJ1-5, with D possibly being TRBD1 (5 bases). The CDR3 runs to 13 residues. V lost 3 bases and J 5 bases, leaving 8 bases between the germline ends. As DNA, the CDR3 is TGTGCCAGCAGTTTGACGGGGGATCAGCCCCAGCATTTT. Translated: CASSLTGDQPQHF.